This TCR beta chain is from a study of shared clonotypes between healthy human individuals. Notes on the study in general: Naive CD4 clonotypes were shared across several donors at roughly 5%.

The authors split each subset's genomic DNA evenly across several immunoSEQ plates. Sequenced by immunoSEQ multiplex PCR; TCRdb stores in-frame clones only, minus some. The data show hundreds of thousands of clones, approximately 96% seen once. The V gene lost 2 bases and the J gene lost 6 bases, with 16 bases spanning the gap. Germline V gene sequence: CDR1 SNHLY, CDR2 FYNNEI. There are 16 residues in the CDR3. Naive CD8 cells lacked CD45RO, underwent positive selection for CCR7 and left out terminally differentiated effector memory CD45RA+ cells. Donation came from healthy HIV-negative adults that had no recent acute infections or vaccinations. On this clone: Its antigen is unknown.

This receptor was identified in a woman aged 25-40 years in good health. The chain is built from TRBV2 and TRBJ2-2; a weak D match, TRBD1 (5 bases). Specimen: naive CD8+ T cells sorted from blood. The CDR3 coding sequence is TGTGCCAGCAGTGAATCGTCAGGGTTATCTCCCGGGGAGCTGTTTTTT. It is translated as CASSESSGLSPGELFF.